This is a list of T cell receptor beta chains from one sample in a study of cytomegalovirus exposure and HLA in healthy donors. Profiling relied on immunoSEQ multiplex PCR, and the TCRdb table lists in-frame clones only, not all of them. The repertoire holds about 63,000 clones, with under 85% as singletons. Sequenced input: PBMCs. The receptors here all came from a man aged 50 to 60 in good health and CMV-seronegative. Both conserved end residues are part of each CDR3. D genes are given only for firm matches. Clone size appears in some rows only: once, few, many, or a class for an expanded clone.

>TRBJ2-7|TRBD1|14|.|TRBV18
CASSFGQGLDERYF
TGTGCCAGCTCATTCGGACAGGGTCTCGACGAGCGGTACTTC
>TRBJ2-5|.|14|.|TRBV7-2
CASSLNAVPETQYF
TGTGCCAGCAGCTTAAACGCAGTCCCAGAGACCCAGTACTTC
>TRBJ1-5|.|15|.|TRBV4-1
CASSQVIASNQPQHF
TGCGCCAGCAGCCAAGTAATAGCCAGCAATCAGCCCCAGCATTTT
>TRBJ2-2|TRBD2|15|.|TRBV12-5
CASVRLAGVRGELFF
TGTGCTAGTGTTCGACTAGCGGGGGTGCGGGGGGAGCTGTTTTTT
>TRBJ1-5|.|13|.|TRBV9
CASSVQVSGPQHF
TGTGCCAGCAGCGTACAAGTGAGCGGACCCCAGCATTTT
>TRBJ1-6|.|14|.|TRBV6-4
CASSREGRISPLHF
TGTGCCAGCAGCCGGGAGGGGAGGATCTCACCCCTCCACTTT
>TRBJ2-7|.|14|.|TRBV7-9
CASSFTWGEHEQYF
TGTGCCAGCAGTTTTACTTGGGGCGAGCACGAGCAGTACTTC
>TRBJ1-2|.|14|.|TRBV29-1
CSVRPTSGGKGYTF
TGCAGCGTTAGACCCACAAGTGGAGGGAAAGGCTACACCTTC
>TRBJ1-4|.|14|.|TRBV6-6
CASRIGQLIEKLFF
TGTGCCAGCAGAATCGGACAGCTAATCGAAAAACTGTTTTTT
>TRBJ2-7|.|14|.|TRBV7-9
CASSRQGLSYEQYF
TGTGCCAGCAGCCGGCAGGGGCTCTCCTACGAGCAGTACTTC
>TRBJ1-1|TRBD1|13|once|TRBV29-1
CSGGKDRLTEAFF
TGCAGCGGCGGAAAGGACAGGCTCACTGAAGCTTTCTTT
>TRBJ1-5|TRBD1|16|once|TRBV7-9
CSSSYTGTGGKQPQHF
TGTTCCAGCAGCTACACCGGGACAGGGGGCAAGCAGCCCCAGCATTTT
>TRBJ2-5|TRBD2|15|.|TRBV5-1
CASSLGSGGSETQYF
TGCGCCAGCAGCTTGGGTAGCGGGGGATCCGAGACCCAGTACTTC
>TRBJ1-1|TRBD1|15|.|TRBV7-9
CASSLLAGGNTEAFF
TGTGCCAGCAGCTTATTGGCAGGGGGAAACACTGAAGCTTTCTTT
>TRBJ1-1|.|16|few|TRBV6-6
CASSYNRVKLNTEAFF
TGTGCCAGCAGTTACAACCGGGTTAAACTGAACACTGAAGCTTTCTTT
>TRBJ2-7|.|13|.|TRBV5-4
CASSLGRSYEQYF
TGTGCCAGCAGCTTGGGCAGGTCCTACGAGCAGTACTTC
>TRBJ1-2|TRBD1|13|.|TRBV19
CASSFRDRLGYTF
TGTGCCAGTAGTTTCCGGGACAGGCTCGGCTACACCTTC
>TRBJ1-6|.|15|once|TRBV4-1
CASSQEGTGVSALHF
TGCGCCAGCAGCCAAGAAGGGACGGGAGTATCGGCCCTCCACTTT
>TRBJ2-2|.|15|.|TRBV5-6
CASSPEGDNTGELFF
TGTGCCAGCAGCCCTGAAGGAGATAACACCGGGGAGCTGTTTTTT
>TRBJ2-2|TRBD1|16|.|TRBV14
CASSRSRTGSTGELFF
TGTGCCAGCAGCCGATCTAGGACAGGGTCCACCGGGGAGCTGTTTTTT
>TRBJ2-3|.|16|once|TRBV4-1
CASSQAPGGRTDTQYF
TGCGCCAGCAGCCAAGCACCGGGGGGCCGGACAGATACGCAGTATTTT
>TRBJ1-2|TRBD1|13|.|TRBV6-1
CASTGTEIYGYTF
TGTGCCAGCACTGGGACAGAGATCTATGGCTACACCTTC